This T cell receptor beta chain was retrieved from a study of T cell responses to AZD1222 COVID-19 vaccine. Germline V gives CDR1 KGHSH, CDR2 LQKENI. V dropped 0 bases and J dropped 7; count of bases not matched to a gene: 6. This CDR3 has 15 residues. The table came from immunoSEQ multiplex PCR; TCRdb's copy has only in-frame clones and leaves some out. The table shows about 120,000 clones, with around nine tenths occurring only once. J is TRBJ2-1 and V is TRBV18; TRBD2 matches at 7 bases. The specimen comprised peripheral blood, sampled on day 0 of AZD1222 vaccination. The sequence was collected from an adult in good health. CDR3 region: CASSPPSGPFNEQFF. The CDR3 DNA reads as TGTGCCAGCTCACCACCTAGCGGGCCCTTTAATGAGCAGTTCTTC.